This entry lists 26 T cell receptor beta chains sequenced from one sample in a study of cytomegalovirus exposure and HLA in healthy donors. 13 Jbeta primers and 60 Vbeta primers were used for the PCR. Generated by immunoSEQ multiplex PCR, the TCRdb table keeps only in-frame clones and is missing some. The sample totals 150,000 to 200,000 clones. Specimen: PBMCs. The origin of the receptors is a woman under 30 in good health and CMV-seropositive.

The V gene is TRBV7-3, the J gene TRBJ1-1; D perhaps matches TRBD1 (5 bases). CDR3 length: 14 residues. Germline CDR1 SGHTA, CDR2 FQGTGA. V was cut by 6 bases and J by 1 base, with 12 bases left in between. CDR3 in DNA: TGTGCCAGCAGAAATAACAGGCAGAACACTGAAGCTTTCTTT. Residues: CASRNNRQNTEAFF.

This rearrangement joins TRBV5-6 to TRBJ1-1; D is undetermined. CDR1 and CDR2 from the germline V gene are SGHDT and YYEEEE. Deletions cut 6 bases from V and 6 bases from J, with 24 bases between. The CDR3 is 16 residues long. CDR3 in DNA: TGTGCCAGCACCCCTGACGGCGGACCTCGGAGGGCTGAAGCTTTCTTT. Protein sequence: CASTPDGGPRRAEAFF.

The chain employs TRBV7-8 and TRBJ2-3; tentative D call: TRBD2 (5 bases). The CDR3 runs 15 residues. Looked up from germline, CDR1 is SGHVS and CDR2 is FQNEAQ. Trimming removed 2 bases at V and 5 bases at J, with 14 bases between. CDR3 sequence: CASSLKRLNRDTQYF. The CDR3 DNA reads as TGTGCCAGCAGCTTAAAGCGGCTAAACCGAGATACGCAGTATTTT.

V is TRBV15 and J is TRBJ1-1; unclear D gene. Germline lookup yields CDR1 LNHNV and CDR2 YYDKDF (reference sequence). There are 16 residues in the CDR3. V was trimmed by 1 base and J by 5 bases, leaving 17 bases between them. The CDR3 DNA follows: TGTGCCACCAGCAGAGCCGGGGTGGGGAAAGGGACTGAAGCTTTCTTT. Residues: CATSRAGVGKGTEAFF. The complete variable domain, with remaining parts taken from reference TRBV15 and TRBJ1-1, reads DAMVIQNPRYQVTQFGKPVTLSCSQTLNHNVMYWYQQKSSQAPKLLFHYYDKDFNNEADTPDNFQSRRPNTSFCFLDIRSPGLGDTAMYLCATSRAGVGKGTEAFFGQGTRLTVV.

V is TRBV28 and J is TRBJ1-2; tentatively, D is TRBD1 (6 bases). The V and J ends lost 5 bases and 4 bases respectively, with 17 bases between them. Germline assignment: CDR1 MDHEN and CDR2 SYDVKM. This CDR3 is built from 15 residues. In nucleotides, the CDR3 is TGTGCCAGCAGTACCCGGCAGGGGCTTCCCTATGGCTACACCTTC. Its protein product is CASSTRQGLPYGYTF.

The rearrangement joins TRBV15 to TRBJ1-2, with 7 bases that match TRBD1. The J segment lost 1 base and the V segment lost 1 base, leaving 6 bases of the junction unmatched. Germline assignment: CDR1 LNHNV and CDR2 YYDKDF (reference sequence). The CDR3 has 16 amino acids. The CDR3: CATSRVPDRDNYGYTF. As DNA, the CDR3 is TGTGCCACCAGCAGAGTCCCCGACAGGGATAACTATGGCTACACCTTC.

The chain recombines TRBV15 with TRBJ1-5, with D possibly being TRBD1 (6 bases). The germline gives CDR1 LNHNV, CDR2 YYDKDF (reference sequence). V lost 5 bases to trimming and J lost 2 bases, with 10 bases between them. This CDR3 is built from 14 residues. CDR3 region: CATSPRQGNQPQHF. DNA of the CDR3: TGTGCCACCAGCCCCAGACAGGGCAATCAGCCCCAGCATTTT.

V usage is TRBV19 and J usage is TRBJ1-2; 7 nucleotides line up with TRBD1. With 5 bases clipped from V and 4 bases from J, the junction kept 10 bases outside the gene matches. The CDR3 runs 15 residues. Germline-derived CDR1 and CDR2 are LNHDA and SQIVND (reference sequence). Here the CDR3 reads CASSPQGNVGYGYTF. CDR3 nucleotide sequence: TGTGCCAGTAGTCCACAGGGGAACGTCGGCTATGGCTACACCTTC.

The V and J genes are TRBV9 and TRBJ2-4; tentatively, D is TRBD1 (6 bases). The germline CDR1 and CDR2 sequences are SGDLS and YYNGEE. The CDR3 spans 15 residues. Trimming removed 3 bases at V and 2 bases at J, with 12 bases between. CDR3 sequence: CASSDTGSPKNIQYF. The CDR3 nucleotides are TGTGCCAGCAGCGATACAGGGTCCCCCAAAAACATTCAGTACTTC.

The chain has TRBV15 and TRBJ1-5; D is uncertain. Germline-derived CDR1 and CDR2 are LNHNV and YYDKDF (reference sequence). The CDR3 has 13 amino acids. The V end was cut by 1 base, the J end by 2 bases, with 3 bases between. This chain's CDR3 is CATSRGGNQPQHF. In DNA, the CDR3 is TGTGCCACCAGCAGAGGCGGCAATCAGCCCCAGCATTTT.

Here the CDR3 reads CASSPRQGMNTEAFF. The CDR3 DNA sequence: TGTGCCAGCAGCCCCCGACAGGGGATGAACACTGAAGCTTTCTTT. The chain has TRBV7-2 and TRBJ1-1, with 8 nucleotides matching TRBD1. V lost 5 bases, J lost 0 bases, and 5 bases stayed unmatched. Germline V gives CDR1 SGHTA, CDR2 FQGNSA. The CDR3 runs 15 residues.

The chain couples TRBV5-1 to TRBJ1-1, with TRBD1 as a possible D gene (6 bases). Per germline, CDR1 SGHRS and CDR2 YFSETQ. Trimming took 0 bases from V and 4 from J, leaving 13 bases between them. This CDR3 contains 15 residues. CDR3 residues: CASSLAGRGSTEAFF. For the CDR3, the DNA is TGCGCCAGCAGCTTGGCCGGGAGGGGGAGCACTGAAGCTTTCTTT.

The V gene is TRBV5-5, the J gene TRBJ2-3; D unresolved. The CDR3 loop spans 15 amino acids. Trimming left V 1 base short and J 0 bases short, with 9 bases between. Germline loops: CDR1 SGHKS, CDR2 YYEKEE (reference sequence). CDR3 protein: CASSLLRPSTDTQYF. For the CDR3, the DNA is TGTGCCAGCAGCTTGCTGCGGCCTAGCACAGATACGCAGTATTTT.

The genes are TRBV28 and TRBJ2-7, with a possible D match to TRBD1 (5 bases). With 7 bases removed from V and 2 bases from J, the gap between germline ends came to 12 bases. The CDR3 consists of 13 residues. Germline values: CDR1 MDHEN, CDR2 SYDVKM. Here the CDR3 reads CASTQGIPYEQYF. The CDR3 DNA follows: TGTGCCAGCACCCAGGGTATCCCCTACGAGCAGTACTTC.

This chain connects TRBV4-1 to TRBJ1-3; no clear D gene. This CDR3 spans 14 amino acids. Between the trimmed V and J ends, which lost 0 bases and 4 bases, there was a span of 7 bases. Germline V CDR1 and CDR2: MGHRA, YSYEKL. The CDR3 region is CASSQEWQGNTIYF. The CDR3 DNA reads TGCGCCAGCAGCCAAGAATGGCAGGGAAACACCATATATTTT.

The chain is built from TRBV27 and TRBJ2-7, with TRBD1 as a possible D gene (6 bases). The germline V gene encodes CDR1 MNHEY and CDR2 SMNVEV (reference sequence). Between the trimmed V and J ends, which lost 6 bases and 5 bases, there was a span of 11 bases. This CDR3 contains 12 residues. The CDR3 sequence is CASRLGQNEQYF. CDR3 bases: TGTGCCAGCAGACTTGGACAGAACGAGCAGTACTTC.

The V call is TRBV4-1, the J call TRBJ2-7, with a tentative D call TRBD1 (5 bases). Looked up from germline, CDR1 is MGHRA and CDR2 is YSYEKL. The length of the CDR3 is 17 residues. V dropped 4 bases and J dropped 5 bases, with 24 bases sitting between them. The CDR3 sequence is CASSRGNVRRQIDEQYF. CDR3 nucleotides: TGCGCCAGCAGCCGGGGCAACGTGCGAAGACAGATCGACGAGCAGTACTTC.

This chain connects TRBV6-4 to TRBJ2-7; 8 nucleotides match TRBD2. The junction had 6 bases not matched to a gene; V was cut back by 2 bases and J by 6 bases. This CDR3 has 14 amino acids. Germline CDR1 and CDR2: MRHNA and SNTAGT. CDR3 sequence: CASSDSGGSGEQYF. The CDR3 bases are TGTGCCAGCAGTGACAGCGGGGGCTCAGGCGAGCAGTACTTC.

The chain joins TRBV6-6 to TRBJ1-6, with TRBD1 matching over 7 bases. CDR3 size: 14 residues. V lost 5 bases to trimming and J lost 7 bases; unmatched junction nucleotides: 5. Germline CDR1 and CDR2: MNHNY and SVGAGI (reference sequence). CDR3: CASSAGTENSPLHF. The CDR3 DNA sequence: TGTGCCAGCAGTGCCGGGACAGAGAATTCACCCCTCCACTTT.

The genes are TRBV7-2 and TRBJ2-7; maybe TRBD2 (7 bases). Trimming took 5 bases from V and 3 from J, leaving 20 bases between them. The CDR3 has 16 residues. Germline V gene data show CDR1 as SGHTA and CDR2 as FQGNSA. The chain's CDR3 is CASSTSWTGGFYEQYF. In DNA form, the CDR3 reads TGTGCCAGCAGCACCTCTTGGACGGGGGGCTTCTACGAGCAGTACTTC.

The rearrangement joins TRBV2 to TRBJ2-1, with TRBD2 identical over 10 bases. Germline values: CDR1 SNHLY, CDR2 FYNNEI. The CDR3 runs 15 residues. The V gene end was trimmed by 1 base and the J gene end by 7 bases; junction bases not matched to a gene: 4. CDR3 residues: CASSEGSGRKNEQFF. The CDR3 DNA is TGTGCCAGCAGTGAAGGTAGCGGGAGGAAGAATGAGCAGTTCTTC.

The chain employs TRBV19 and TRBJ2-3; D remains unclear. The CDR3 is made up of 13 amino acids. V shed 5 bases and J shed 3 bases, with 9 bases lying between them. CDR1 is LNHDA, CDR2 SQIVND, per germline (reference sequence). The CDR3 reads CASSATETDTQYF. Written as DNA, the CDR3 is TGTGCCAGTAGTGCTACAGAGACAGATACGCAGTATTTT.

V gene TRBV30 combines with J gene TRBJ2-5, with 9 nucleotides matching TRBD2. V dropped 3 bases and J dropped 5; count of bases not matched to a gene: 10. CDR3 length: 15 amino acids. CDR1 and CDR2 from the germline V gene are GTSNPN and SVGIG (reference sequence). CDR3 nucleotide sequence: TGTGCCTGGAGCGCCGGTAGCGGGGGCGGGGAGACCCAGTACTTC. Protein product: CAWSAGSGGGETQYF.

Here the CDR3 DNA reads TGTGCCAGCCGAGCGGCGGGCCTTGGGAATGAGCAGTTCTTC. Translating gives CASRAAGLGNEQFF. The chain uses TRBV28 and TRBJ2-1; maybe TRBD2 (5 bases). Looked up from germline, CDR1 is MDHEN and CDR2 is SYDVKM. V lost 8 bases, J lost 7 bases, and 18 bases lay in between. The CDR3 is made up of 14 amino acids.

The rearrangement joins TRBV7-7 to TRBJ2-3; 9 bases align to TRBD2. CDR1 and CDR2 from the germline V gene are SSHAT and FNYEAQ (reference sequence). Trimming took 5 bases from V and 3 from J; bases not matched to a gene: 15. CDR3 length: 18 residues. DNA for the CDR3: TGTGCCAGCAGCCAAAAGTTGGGGGGTAGCGGGAGAACAGATACGCAGTATTTT. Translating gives CASSQKLGGSGRTDTQYF.

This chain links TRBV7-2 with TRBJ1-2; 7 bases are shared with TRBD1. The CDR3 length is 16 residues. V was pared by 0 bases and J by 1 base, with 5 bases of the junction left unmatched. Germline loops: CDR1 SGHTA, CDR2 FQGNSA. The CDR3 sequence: CASSLAVDRINYGYTF. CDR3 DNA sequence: TGTGCCAGCAGCTTAGCGGTGGACAGGATTAACTATGGCTACACCTTC.